This T cell receptor (beta chain) is drawn from a study of response to subunit inactivated influenza vaccine. This clonotype turned up a few times. What it binds is not known. TCRdb analysed the RT-PCR reads with MiXCR anew, one entry per CDR3 protein. Altogether under 950,000 distinct CDR3 sequences are present, 20% to 25% being singletons, with the ten largest covering roughly a tenth. General study findings and limits: After each seasonal influenza vaccination, few new T cells are recruited, the authors suggested.

Germline V lookup: CDR1 SNHLY, CDR2 FYNNEI. Trimming took off 3 bases at V and 0 bases at J, with 16 bases between the two ends. The CDR3 is made up of 17 amino acids. The sequenced sample was PBMCs from blood, obtained roughly 5 days after vaccination. This chain joins TRBV2 and TRBJ2-3; possible D gene TRBD2, 6 bases. This TCR came from a man in his forties or fifties who received an inactivated influenza vaccine. CDR3 sequence (DNA): TGTGCCAGCAGTGACCAGTTTACTAGCCGCAGCACAGATACGCAGTATTTT. It translates to CASSDQFTSRSTDTQYF.